The rows below give T cell receptor beta chains drawn from one sample of a study of T cell changes during pregnancy in multiple sclerosis. Profiling relied on immunoSEQ multiplex PCR, and the TCRdb table lists in-frame clones only, not all of them. The profile shows 30,000 to 40,000 clones, around 90% of them singletons. This sample comprised CD4+ T cells from peripheral blood mononuclear cells, obtained in the second trimester of pregnancy. The receptors were gathered from a female donor with multiple sclerosis, enrolled in a pregnancy study. The CDR3 runs from the conserved cysteine through the conserved F or W. The D gene is left open where the match is weak. Clone size is given for some rows only: seen once, a few or many times, or a class if the clone is expanded.

v_gene,d_gene,j_gene,len,abundance,CDR3nt,CDR3aa
TRBV18,NA,TRBJ1-1,15,NA,TGTGCCAGCTCACCACAGGCGGGTCGGGGCACTGAAGCTTTCTTT,CASSPQAGRGTEAFF
TRBV9,NA,TRBJ2-5,15,NA,TGTGCCAGCAGCGTAGAGCCTTCCAATTTCGAGACCCAGTACTTC,CASSVEPSNFETQYF
TRBV16,TRBD1,TRBJ1-5,15,NA,TGTGCCAGCAGCCCTAAGGACAGGGGGCCACAGCCCCAGCATTTT,CASSPKDRGPQPQHF
TRBV14,NA,TRBJ1-2,13,once,TGTGCCAGCAGCCCCCGGGGGTGGAGTGGCTACACCTTC,CASSPRGWSGYTF
TRBV7-2,TRBD1,TRBJ1-5,15,NA,TGTGCCAGCAGCACCCAGACAGGGCAGGGACAGCCCCAGCATTTT,CASSTQTGQGQPQHF
TRBV7-9,TRBD2,TRBJ2-1,16,NA,TGTGCCAGCAGCTTAAGACTAGCGGACTCCTACAATGAGCAGTTCTTC,CASSLRLADSYNEQFF
TRBV6-6,NA,TRBJ1-1,11,few,TGTGCCAGCAGCCACAGTACTGAAGCTTTCTTT,CASSHSTEAFF
TRBV5-5,NA,TRBJ2-1,14,NA,TGTGCCAGCAGCTCGCCATGGCAGAACAATGAGCAGTTCTTC,CASSSPWQNNEQFF
TRBV5-4,NA,TRBJ1-3,16,NA,TGTGCCAGCAGCTTGGACAGGGCCACCTCTGGAAACACCATATATTTT,CASSLDRATSGNTIYF
TRBV2,NA,TRBJ1-2,15,NA,TGTGCCAGCAGTGAAAGGGGGACCCCTCTCTATGGCTACACCTTC,CASSERGTPLYGYTF
TRBV7-2,NA,TRBJ2-1,14,NA,TGTGCCAGCGCATTCAGGACAGTATTCAATGAGCAGTTCTTC,CASAFRTVFNEQFF
TRBV5-6,TRBD2,TRBJ2-4,14,NA,TGTGCCAGCAGCGGCGGGGGAGGGGTAAACATTCAGTACTTC,CASSGGGGVNIQYF
TRBV18,NA,TRBJ2-5,14,NA,TGTGCCAGCTCACCAGGGGGGAATCAAGAGACCCAGTACTTC,CASSPGGNQETQYF
TRBV7-2,NA,TRBJ1-3,15,NA,TGTGCCAGCAGCTCCTTCGGTAGATCTGGAAACACCATATATTTT,CASSSFGRSGNTIYF
TRBV18,TRBD1,TRBJ1-4,13,NA,TGTGCCAGCTCACCTGGGACAGAAGAAAAACTGTTTTTT,CASSPGTEEKLFF
TRBV19,NA,TRBJ1-2,13,NA,TGTGCCAGTAGTATGGGCTCTCTCTATGGCTACACCTTC,CASSMGSLYGYTF
TRBV6-1,NA,TRBJ2-1,15,NA,TGTGCCAGCAGTGAAGTCCTGGACTCCGGTGTTGAGCAGTTCTTC,CASSEVLDSGVEQFF
TRBV6-5,TRBD2,TRBJ2-1,15,NA,TGTGCCAGCAGAACCCCTAGCGGGAGGTACAATGAGCAGTTCTTC,CASRTPSGRYNEQFF
TRBV19,NA,TRBJ1-5,16,NA,TGTGCCAGTAGTATGTGGGGGGAAGCCAGCAATCAGCCCCAGCATTTT,CASSMWGEASNQPQHF
TRBV6-6,NA,TRBJ2-7,13,NA,TGTGCCAGCAGTCAGACTTGGGTCTCCGAGCAGTACTTC,CASSQTWVSEQYF
TRBV4-2,NA,TRBJ1-5,15,NA,TGTGCCAGCAGCCAAGATCGGGACTCAAATCAGCCCCAGCATTTT,CASSQDRDSNQPQHF
TRBV18,TRBD1,TRBJ2-7,14,NA,TGTGCCAGCTCAACGACAGACAGGGGTAACGAGCAGTACTTC,CASSTTDRGNEQYF
TRBV7-7,NA,TRBJ2-2,15,NA,TGTGCTAGCAGCCCCTACCGGGGGAACACCGGGGAGCTGTTTTTT,CASSPYRGNTGELFF
TRBV7-2,NA,TRBJ2-1,14,NA,TGTGCCAGCAGCTTAGGAGCGAGTTACAATGAGCAGTTCTTC,CASSLGASYNEQFF
TRBV28,TRBD2,TRBJ2-3,15,NA,TGTGCCAGCACCCGGGGGGGGCCTTACACAGATACGCAGTATTTT,CASTRGGPYTDTQYF
TRBV4-3,NA,TRBJ2-7,13,once,TGCGCCAGCAGCCTTGAGCGAACCTACGAGCAGTACTTC,CASSLERTYEQYF